The clone carrying this TCR beta chain was seen more than once but under ten times. What it recognizes is unknown. Looked up from germline, CDR1 is LGHNA and CDR2 is YNFKEQ. This CDR3 spans 16 amino acids. Unmatched junction bases numbered 9, after V lost 4 bases and J lost 6 bases. The entry originates in a study of blood T cells in healthy people across ages. Extractions gave at least 5.5 micrograms of total RNA per sample. Study findings and constraints: Higher diversity, along with more naive CD4+ cells, distinguished long-lived donors from aged donors.

PCR was performed a second time for about 6 to 11 cycles using a sample-barcoded 5' primer and a J-beta primer mix. The template-switch adaptor was a 5' adaptor with 12 random nucleotides. It tagged each cDNA molecule. One entry per CDR3 protein results from TCRdb running MiXCR on the 5' RACE reads. Of about 2 million distinct CDR3 sequences listed, approximately 50% are singletons. The receptor was isolated from a woman in her thirties or forties in good health. The specimen was blood. The chain employs TRBV4-2 and TRBJ2-1; 10 nucleotides line up with TRBD2. The CDR3 DNA follows: TGTGCCAGCAGCCCGCACCCTAGCGGGGGACGCAATGAGCAGTTCTTC. This sequence encodes CASSPHPSGGRNEQFF.